This TCR beta chain was captured by sequencing in a study of blood T cell repertoires in COVID-19. Study at large: Some COVID-19 samples were acute and others convalescent; all came from the United States, Italy and Spain.

TCRdb's table, derived via immunoSEQ multiplex PCR, lists solely in-frame clones and lacks some. The sample holds 150,000 to 200,000 clones, around 80% seen once. Recruits, aged about 18 to 95 years, lived in 24 US areas. The source material was PBMCs or T cells enriched from blood (not recorded which). The TCR sequence derives from a woman in her 50s who had recovered from COVID-19.

The CDR3 region is CASSEGPRVGGRYNEQFF. The CDR3 DNA reads as TGTGCCAGCAGTGAAGGCCCTAGGGTGGGGGGACGGTACAATGAGCAGTTCTTC. The V call is TRBV6-1, the J call TRBJ2-1; TRBD2 is a possible D gene (6 bases). Per germline, CDR1 MNHNS and CDR2 SASEGT. V was shortened by 1 base and J by 4 bases, with 20 bases between the two germline ends. This CDR3 is 18 amino acids long.